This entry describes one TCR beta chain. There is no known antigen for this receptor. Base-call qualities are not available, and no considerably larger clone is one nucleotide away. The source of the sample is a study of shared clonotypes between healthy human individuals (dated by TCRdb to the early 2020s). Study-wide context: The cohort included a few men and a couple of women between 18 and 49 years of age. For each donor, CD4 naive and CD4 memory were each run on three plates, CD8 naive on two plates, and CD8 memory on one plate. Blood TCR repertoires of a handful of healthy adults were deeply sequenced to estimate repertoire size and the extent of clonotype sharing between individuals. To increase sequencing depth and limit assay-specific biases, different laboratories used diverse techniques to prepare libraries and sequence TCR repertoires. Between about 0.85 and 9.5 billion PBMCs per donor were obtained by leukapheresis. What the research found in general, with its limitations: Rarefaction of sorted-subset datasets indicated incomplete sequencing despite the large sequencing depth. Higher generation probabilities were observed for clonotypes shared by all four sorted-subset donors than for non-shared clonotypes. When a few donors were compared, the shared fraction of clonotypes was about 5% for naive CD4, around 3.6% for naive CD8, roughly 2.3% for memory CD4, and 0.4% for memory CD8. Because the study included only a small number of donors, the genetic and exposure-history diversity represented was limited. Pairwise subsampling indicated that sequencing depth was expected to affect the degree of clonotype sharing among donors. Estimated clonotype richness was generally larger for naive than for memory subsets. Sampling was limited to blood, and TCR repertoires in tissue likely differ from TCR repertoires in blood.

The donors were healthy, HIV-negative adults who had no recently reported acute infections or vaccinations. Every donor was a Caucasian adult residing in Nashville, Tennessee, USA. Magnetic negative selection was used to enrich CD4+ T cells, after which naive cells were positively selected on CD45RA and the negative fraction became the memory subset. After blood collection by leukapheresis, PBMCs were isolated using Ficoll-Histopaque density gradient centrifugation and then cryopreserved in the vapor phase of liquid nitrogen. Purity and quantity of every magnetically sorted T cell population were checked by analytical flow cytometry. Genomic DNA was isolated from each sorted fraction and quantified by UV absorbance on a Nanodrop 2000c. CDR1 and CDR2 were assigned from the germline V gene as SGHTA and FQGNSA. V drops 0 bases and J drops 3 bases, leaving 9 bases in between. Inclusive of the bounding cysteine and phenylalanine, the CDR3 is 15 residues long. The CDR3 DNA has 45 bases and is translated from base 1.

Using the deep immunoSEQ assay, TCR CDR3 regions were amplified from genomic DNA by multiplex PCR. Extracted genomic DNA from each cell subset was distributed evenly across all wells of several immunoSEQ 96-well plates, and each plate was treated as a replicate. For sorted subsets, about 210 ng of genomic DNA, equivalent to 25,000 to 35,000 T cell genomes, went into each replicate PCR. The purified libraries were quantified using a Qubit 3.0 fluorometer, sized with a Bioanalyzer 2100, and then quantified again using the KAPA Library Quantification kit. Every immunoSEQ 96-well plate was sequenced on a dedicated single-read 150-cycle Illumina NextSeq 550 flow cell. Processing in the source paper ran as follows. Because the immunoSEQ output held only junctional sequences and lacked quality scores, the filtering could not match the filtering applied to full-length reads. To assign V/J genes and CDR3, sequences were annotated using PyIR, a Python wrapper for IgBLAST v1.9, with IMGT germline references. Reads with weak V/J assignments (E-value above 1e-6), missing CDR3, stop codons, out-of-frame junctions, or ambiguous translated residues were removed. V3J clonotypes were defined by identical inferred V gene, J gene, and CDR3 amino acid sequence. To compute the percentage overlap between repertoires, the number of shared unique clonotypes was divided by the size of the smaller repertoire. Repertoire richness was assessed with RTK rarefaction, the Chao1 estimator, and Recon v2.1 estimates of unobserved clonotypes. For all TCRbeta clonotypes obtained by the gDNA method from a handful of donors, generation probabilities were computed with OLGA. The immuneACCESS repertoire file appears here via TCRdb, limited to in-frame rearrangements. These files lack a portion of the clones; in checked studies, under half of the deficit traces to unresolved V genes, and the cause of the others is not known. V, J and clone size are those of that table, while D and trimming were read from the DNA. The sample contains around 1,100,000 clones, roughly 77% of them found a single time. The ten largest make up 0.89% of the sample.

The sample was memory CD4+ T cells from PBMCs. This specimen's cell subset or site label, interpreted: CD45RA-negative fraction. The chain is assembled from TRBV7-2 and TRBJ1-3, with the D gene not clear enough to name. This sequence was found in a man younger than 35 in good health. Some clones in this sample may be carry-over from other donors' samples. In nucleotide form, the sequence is TGTGCCAGCAGCTTAGCATGGGGTATTGGAAACACCATATATTTT. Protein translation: CASSLAWGIGNTIYF.